Below, 10 T cell receptor beta chains from the same sample are listed, as sequenced in a study of cytomegalovirus exposure and HLA in healthy donors. TCRdb keeps only in-frame clones here, not all; method: immunoSEQ multiplex PCR. The sample lists 190,000 or so clones; 80% to 85% were seen once. What was sequenced was PBMCs. All receptors derive from a woman between 18 and 30 years old in good health and CMV-seropositive.

This clone appeared many times. This rearrangement joins TRBV10-3 to TRBJ1-6, with a possible D match to TRBD1 (5 bases). Trimming took 4 bases from V and 4 from J, leaving 5 bases between them. Germline V gene lookup returns CDR1 ENHRY and CDR2 SYGVKD. The CDR3 runs to 13 residues. CDR3 protein: CAISGQYNSPLHF. The CDR3 nucleotides are TGTGCCATCAGTGGACAGTATAATTCACCCCTCCACTTT.

The chain joins TRBV5-1 to TRBJ1-5; 9 nucleotides match TRBD1. The CDR3 length is 16 residues. The V gene's germline CDR1 is SGHRS and CDR2 YFSETQ. V shed 4 bases and J 3 bases; nucleotides not matched to a gene: 8. CDR3 sequence reads: CASSLDGTGNNQPQHF. The DNA for the CDR3 is TGCGCCAGCAGCCTCGATGGGACAGGGAACAATCAGCCCCAGCATTTT.

The chain joins TRBV4-3 to TRBJ2-7; 7 bases match TRBD2. From germline, CDR1 is LGHNA and CDR2 YSLEER. The CDR3 loop spans 13 amino acids. J was trimmed by 2 bases and V by 3 bases; bases with no gene match: 1. In DNA form, the CDR3 reads TGCGCCAGCAGCCAGAGCGGGGCCTACGAGCAGTACTTC. This translates into CASSQSGAYEQYF.

This clone was picked up a small number of times. This chain connects TRBV12-5 to TRBJ1-6; no reliable D call. The CDR3 sequence is 16 residues long. The V gene's germline CDR1 is LGHNT and CDR2 FRNRAP. Trimming shortened V by 2 bases and J by 0 bases, and 8 bases separated the two germline ends. This chain's CDR3 is CASGLKLSSYNSPLHF. The CDR3 coding sequence is TGTGCTAGTGGTTTGAAGCTTAGCTCCTATAATTCACCCCTCCACTTT.

This chain links TRBV10-3 with TRBJ2-2, with TRBD1 matching over 7 bases. Germline CDR1 reads ENHRY; CDR2 reads SYGVKD. V gave up 2 bases and J gave up 6 bases; unmatched junction bases: 0. The CDR3 contains 13 residues. The CDR3 sequence: CAISETGAGELFF. In DNA, the CDR3 is TGTGCCATCAGTGAGACAGGGGCCGGGGAGCTGTTTTTT.

The V gene is TRBV7-2, the J gene TRBJ2-3; possible D gene TRBD2, 7 bases. The germline V and J ends were trimmed by 2 bases and 1 base, with 10 bases remaining between them. Germline values: CDR1 SGHTA, CDR2 FQGNSA. This CDR3 contains 15 residues. CDR3 DNA sequence: TGTGCCAGCAGCTTAAGGCGGGGGCGCACAGATACGCAGTATTTT. This encodes CASSLRRGRTDTQYF.

The rearrangement uses TRBV18 and TRBJ2-7; 8 bases map to TRBD1. CDR1 and CDR2 (germline): KGHSH, LQKENI. Losses at the gene ends were 6 bases for V and 2 bases for J; bases not matched to a gene: 6. The CDR3 extends over 14 amino acids. The CDR3 sequence is CASSPGQAAYEQYF. CDR3 in DNA: TGTGCCAGCTCGCCGGGACAGGCCGCCTACGAGCAGTACTTC.

The chain couples TRBV7-9 to TRBJ2-5; 9 bases line up with TRBD1. Germline assignment: CDR1 SEHNR and CDR2 FQNEAQ (reference sequence). V lost 6 bases, J lost 6 bases, and 11 bases stayed unmatched. This CDR3 is 15 amino acids long. CDR3 nucleotides: TGTGCCAGCAGATCCACAGGGGGCGTCATGAAGACCCAGTACTTC. Its translation: CASRSTGGVMKTQYF.

This chain connects TRBV6-1 to TRBJ1-2; unclear D gene. Germline loops: CDR1 MNHNS, CDR2 SASEGT. Trimming pared 11 bases from V and 4 bases from J, leaving 14 bases between. This CDR3 has 12 residues. The CDR3, as DNA: TGTGCCTCCGAGTTTGCAAGCTATGGCTACACCTTC. This translates into CASEFASYGYTF.

This clone was observed a single time. The chain carries TRBV7-6 and TRBJ1-2, with 7 bases lining up with TRBD1. This CDR3 is built from 14 residues. J lost 2 bases, V lost 5 bases, and 5 bases had no gene match. The V gene's germline CDR1 is SGHVS and CDR2 FNYEAQ. The CDR3 bases are TGTGCCAGCAGCCCGTCGACAGGGAACTATGGCTACACCTTC. Translating it yields CASSPSTGNYGYTF.